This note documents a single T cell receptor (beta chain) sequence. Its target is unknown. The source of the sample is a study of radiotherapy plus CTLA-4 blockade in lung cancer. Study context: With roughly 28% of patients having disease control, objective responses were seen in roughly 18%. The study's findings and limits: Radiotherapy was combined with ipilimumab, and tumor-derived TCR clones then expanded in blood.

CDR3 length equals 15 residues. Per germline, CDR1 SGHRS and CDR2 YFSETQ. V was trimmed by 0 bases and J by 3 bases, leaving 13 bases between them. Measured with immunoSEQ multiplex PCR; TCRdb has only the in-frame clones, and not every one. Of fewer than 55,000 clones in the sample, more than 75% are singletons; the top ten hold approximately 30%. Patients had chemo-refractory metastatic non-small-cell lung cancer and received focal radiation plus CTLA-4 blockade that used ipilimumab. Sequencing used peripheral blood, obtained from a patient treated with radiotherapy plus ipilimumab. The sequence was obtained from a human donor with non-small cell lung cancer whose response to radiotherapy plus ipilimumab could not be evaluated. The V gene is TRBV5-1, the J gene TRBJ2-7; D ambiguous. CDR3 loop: CASSLEELANYEQYF. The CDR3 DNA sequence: TGCGCCAGCAGCTTGGAGGAGTTAGCAAACTACGAGCAGTACTTC.